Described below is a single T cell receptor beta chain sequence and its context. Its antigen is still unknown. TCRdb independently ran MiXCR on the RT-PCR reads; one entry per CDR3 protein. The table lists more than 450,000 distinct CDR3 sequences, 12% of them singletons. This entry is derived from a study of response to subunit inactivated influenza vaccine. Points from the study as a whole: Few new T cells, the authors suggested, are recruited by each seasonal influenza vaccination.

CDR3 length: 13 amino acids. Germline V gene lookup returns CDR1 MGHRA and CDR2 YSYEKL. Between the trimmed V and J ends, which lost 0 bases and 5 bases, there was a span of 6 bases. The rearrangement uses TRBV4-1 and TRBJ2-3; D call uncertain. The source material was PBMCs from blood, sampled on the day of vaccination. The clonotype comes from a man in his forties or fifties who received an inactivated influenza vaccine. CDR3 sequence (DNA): TGCGCCAGCAGCCAAGATTCGAAAGATACGCAGTATTTT. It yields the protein CASSQDSKDTQYF.